This TCR beta chain stems from a study of blood T cell repertoires in COVID-19. Each participant's cohort was designated according to participant-reported clinical history. The V gene lost 5 bases and the J gene lost 4 bases, with 17 bases spanning the gap. Germline CDR1 is MGHRA and CDR2 is YSYEKL. The CDR3 is 15 amino acids. Produced via immunoSEQ multiplex PCR; TCRdb's table is partial and in-frame only. The sample includes a few hundred thousand clones, approximately 80% of them seen just once. Sequenced sample: PBMCs or T cells enriched from blood (not recorded which). V is TRBV4-1 and J is TRBJ1-1; weak D call: TRBD1 (6 bases). The source is a man between 40 and 49 years old who had recovered from COVID-19. The CDR3, as DNA: TGCGCCAGCAGCTTCCACAGGGACGATGGCACTGAAGCTTTCTTT. Translation gives CASSFHRDDGTEAFF.